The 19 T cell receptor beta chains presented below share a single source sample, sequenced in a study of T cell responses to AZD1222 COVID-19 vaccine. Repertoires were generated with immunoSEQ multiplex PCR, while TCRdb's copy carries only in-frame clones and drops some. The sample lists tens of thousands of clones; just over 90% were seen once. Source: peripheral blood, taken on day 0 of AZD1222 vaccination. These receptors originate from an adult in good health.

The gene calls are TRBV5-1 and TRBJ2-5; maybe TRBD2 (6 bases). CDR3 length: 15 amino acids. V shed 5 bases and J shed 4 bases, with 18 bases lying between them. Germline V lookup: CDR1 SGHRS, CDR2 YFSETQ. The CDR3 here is CASREIGEAGETQYF. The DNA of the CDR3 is TGCGCCAGCAGGGAGATAGGGGAAGCGGGAGAGACCCAGTACTTC.

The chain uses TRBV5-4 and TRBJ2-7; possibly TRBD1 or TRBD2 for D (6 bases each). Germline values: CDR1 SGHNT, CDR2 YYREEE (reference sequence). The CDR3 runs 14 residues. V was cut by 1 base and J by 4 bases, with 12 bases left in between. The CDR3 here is CASSLWGRGYEQYF. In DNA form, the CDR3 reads TGTGCCAGCAGCTTGTGGGGGCGGGGTTACGAGCAGTACTTC.

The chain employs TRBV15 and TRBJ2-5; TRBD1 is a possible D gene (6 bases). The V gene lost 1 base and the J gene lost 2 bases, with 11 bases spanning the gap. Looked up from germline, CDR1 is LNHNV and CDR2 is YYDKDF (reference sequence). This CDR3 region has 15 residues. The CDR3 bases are TGTGCCACCAGCAGAGCGGCAGGGGTACAAGAGACCCAGTACTTC. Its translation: CATSRAAGVQETQYF. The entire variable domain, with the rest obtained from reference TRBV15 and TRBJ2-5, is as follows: DAMVIQNPRYQVTQFGKPVTLSCSQTLNHNVMYWYQQKSSQAPKLLFHYYDKDFNNEADTPDNFQSRRPNTSFCFLDIRSPGLGDTAMYLCATSRAAGVQETQYFGPGTRLLVL.

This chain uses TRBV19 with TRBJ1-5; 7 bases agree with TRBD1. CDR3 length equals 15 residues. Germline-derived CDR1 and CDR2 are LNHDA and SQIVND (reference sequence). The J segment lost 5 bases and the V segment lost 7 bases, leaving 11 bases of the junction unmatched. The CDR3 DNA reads TGTGCCAGTAAATTTACGGGACAGTCTCATCAGCCCCAGCATTTT. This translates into CASKFTGQSHQPQHF.

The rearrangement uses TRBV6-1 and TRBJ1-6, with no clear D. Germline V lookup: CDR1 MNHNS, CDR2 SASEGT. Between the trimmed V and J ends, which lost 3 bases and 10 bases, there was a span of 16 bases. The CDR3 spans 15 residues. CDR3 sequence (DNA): TGTGCCAGCAGTGAGTTGAGAAGAAGGGCGTCACCCCTCCACTTT. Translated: CASSELRRRASPLHF.

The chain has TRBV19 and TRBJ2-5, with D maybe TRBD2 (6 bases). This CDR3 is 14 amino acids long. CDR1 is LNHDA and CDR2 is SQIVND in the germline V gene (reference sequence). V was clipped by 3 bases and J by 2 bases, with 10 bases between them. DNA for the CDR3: TGTGCCAGTAGTATGTGGGGGGATCAAGAGACCCAGTACTTC. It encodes CASSMWGDQETQYF.

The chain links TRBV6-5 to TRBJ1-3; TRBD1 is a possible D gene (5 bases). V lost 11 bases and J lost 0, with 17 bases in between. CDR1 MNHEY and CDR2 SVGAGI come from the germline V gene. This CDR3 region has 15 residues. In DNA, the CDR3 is TGTGCCTGTCGAATCACCGACAGCTCTGGAAACACCATATATTTT. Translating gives CACRITDSSGNTIYF.

The CDR3 region is CASSEAGSPGNTIYF. CDR3 coding DNA: TGTGCCAGCAGTGAAGCAGGGAGTCCCGGAAACACCATATATTTT. This chain connects TRBV6-1 to TRBJ1-3; D gene uncertain. The CDR3 is 15 amino acids. Looked up from germline, CDR1 is MNHNS and CDR2 is SASEGT. The V and J ends lost 0 bases and 4 bases respectively, with 10 bases between them.

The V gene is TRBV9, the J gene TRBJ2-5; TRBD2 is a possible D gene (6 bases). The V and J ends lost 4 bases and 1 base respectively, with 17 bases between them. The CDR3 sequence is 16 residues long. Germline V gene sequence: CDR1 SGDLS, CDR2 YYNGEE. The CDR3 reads CASSPSAGRSQETQYF. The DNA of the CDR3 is TGTGCCAGCAGCCCTTCCGCGGGACGGTCCCAAGAGACCCAGTACTTC. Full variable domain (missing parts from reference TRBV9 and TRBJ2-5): DSGVTQTPKHLITATGQRVTLRCSPRSGDLSVYWYQQSLDQGLQFLIQYYNGEERAKGNILERFSAQQFPDLHSELNLSSLELGDSALYFCASSPSAGRSQETQYFGPGTRLLVL.

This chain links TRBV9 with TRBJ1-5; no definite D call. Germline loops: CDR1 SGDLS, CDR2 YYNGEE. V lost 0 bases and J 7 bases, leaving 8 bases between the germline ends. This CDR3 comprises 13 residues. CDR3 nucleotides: TGTGCCAGCAGCGTAGGGGGAGGCCAGCCCCAGCATTTT. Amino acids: CASSVGGGQPQHF. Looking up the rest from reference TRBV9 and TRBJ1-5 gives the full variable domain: DSGVTQTPKHLITATGQRVTLRCSPRSGDLSVYWYQQSLDQGLQFLIQYYNGEERAKGNILERFSAQQFPDLHSELNLSSLELGDSALYFCASSVGGGQPQHFGDGTRLSIL.

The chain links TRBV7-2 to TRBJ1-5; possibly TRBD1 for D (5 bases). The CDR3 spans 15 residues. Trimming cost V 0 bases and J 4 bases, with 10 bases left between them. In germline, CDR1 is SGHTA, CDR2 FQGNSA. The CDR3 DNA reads TGTGCCAGCAGCTTAGCGCCGGGGCCTAATCAGCCCCAGCATTTT. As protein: CASSLAPGPNQPQHF.

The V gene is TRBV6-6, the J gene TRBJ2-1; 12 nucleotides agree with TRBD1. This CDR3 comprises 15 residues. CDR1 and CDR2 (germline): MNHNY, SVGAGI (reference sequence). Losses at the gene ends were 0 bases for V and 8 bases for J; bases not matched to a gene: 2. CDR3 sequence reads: CASSYSGTGGYEQFF. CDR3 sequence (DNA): TGTGCCAGCAGTTACTCAGGGACAGGGGGCTATGAGCAGTTCTTC.

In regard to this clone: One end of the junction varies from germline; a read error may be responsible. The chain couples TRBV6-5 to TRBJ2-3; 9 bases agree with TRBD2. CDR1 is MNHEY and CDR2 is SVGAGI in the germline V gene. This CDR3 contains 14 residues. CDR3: CASSSGTSRDTQYF. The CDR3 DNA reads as TGTGCCAGCAGTTCCGGGACTAGCAGAGATACGCAGTATTTT.

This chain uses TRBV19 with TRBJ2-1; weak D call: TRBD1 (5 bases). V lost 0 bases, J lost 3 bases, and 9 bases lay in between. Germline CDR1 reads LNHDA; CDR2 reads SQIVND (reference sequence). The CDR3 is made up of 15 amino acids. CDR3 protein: CASSIDRAHYNEQFF. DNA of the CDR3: TGTGCCAGTAGTATAGACAGGGCCCACTACAATGAGCAGTTCTTC.

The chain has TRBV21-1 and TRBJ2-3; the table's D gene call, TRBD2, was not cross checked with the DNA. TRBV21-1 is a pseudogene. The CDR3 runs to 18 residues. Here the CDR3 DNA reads TGTGCCAGCAGCAAAGTCTGCGGAGCGGGGGGTGGAACAGATACGCAGTATTTT. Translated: CASSKVCGAGGGTDTQYF.

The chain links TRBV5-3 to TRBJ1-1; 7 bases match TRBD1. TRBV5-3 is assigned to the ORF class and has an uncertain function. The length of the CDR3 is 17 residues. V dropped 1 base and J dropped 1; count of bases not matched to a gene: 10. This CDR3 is CARSLTPTGTENTEAFF. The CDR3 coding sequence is TGTGCCAGAAGCTTGACACCCACCGGGACAGAGAACACTGAAGCTTTCTTT.

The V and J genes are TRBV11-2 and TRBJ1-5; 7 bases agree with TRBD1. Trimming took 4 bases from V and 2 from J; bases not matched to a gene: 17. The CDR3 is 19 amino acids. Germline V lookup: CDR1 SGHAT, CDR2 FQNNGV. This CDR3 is CASSSLTGPVGIGNQPQHF. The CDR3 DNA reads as TGTGCCAGCAGCTCCTTGACAGGGCCCGTTGGGATTGGCAATCAGCCCCAGCATTTT.

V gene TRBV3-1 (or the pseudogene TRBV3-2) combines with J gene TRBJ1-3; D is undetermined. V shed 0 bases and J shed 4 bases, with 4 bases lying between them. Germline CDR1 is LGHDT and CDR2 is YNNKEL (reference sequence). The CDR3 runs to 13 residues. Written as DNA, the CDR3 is TGTGCCAGCAGCCAAGAATACGGAAACACCATATATTTT. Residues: CASSQEYGNTIYF.

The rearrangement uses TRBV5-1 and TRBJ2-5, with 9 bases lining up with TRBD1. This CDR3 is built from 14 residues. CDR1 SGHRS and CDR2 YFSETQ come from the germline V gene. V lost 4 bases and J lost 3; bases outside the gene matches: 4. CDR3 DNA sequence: TGCGCCAGCAGCAGAAGGACAGGGGAAGAGACCCAGTACTTC. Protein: CASSRRTGEETQYF.